The 28 T cell receptor beta chains reported below all come from one sample, sequenced in a study of blood T cell repertoires in COVID-19. TCRdb keeps only in-frame clones here, not all; method: immunoSEQ multiplex PCR. The sample lists 150,000 to 200,000 clones, about 91% occurring once. Sequences were obtained from peripheral blood. All receptors come from a woman under 40 with acute or convalescent COVID-19.

In this sample, this clone turned up a few times. J is TRBJ1-5 and V is TRBV30; D remains ambiguous. Germline V gene lookup returns CDR1 GTSNPN and CDR2 SVGIG (reference sequence). Between the trimmed V and J ends, which lost 2 bases and 8 bases, there was a span of 16 bases. This CDR3 has 14 residues. The CDR3 spells CAWSRGLTLEPQHF. CDR3 nucleotide sequence: TGTGCCTGGAGTAGAGGGTTGACATTGGAGCCCCAGCATTTT.

This chain connects TRBV4-2 to TRBJ2-3, with 8 positions matching TRBD2. J lost 4 bases, V lost 3 bases, and 6 bases had no gene match. CDR1 LGHNA and CDR2 YNFKEQ come from the germline V gene. This CDR3 is 15 amino acids long. The CDR3 reads CASSQAIAGPDTQYF. The CDR3 bases are TGTGCCAGCAGCCAGGCAATAGCGGGACCAGATACGCAGTATTTT.

This chain links TRBV10-2 with TRBJ1-3; the D gene is possibly TRBD1 (5 bases). This CDR3 comprises 13 residues. Trimming removed 6 bases from V and 4 bases from J, with 10 bases in between. Germline lookup yields CDR1 WSHSY and CDR2 SAAADI. CDR3 nucleotide sequence: TGCGCCAGCAGGGACAATTCGGGAAACACCATATATTTT. It yields the protein CASRDNSGNTIYF.

This chain links TRBV7-6 with TRBJ2-7; D might be TRBD2 (5 bases). CDR3 size: 13 residues. Germline lookup yields CDR1 SGHVS and CDR2 FNYEAQ. V lost 3 bases and J lost 2, with 8 bases in between. CDR3: CASSFSDTYEQYF. The CDR3 DNA reads as TGTGCCAGCAGCTTTAGCGACACCTACGAGCAGTACTTC.

The chain links TRBV18 to TRBJ2-2, with TRBD2 as a possible D gene (6 bases). CDR3 size: 17 residues. V lost 4 bases and J 2 bases, leaving 17 bases between the germline ends. Germline V lookup: CDR1 KGHSH, CDR2 LQKENI. This CDR3 is CASSQTSPGTNTGELFF. CDR3 nucleotide sequence: TGTGCCAGCTCACAGACTAGTCCCGGAACTAACACCGGGGAGCTGTTTTTT.

V gene TRBV4-2 combines with J gene TRBJ1-3, with D tentatively TRBD1 (6 bases). The CDR3 runs to 20 residues. V was trimmed by 0 bases and J by 0 bases, leaving 21 bases between them. Germline values: CDR1 LGHNA, CDR2 YNFKEQ. The CDR3 here is CASSQDWGRGLPVSGNTIYF. DNA of the CDR3: TGTGCCAGCAGCCAAGATTGGGGCAGGGGCCTCCCCGTCTCTGGAAACACCATATATTTT.

The gene calls are TRBV7-9 and TRBJ2-2; 9 nucleotides match TRBD2. The junction had 8 bases not matched to a gene; V was cut back by 5 bases and J by 7 bases. Germline loops: CDR1 SEHNR, CDR2 FQNEAQ (reference sequence). CDR3 length equals 15 residues. CDR3 in DNA: TGTGCCAGCAGCCCTCGGGCTAGCGGGATCGGGGAGCTGTTTTTT. Translated: CASSPRASGIGELFF.

The rearrangement links TRBV5-6 to TRBJ2-5, with 8 positions matching TRBD2. The V gene end was trimmed by 4 bases and the J gene end by 7 bases; junction bases not matched to a gene: 6. CDR3 length: 13 amino acids. The germline CDR1 and CDR2 sequences are SGHDT and YYEEEE. CDR3 nucleotide sequence: TGTGCCAGCAGCGGAGGACTAGCTGTGACCCAGTACTTC. Protein: CASSGGLAVTQYF. Together with reference TRBV5-6 and TRBJ2-5, the CDR3 gives the full variable domain: DAGVTQSPTHLIKTRGQQVTLRCSPKSGHDTVSWYQQALGQGPQFIFQYYEEEERQRGNFPDRFSGHQFPNYSSELNVNALLLGDSALYLCASSGGLAVTQYFGPGTRLLVL.

This chain joins TRBV10-2 and TRBJ2-3, with 7 bases lining up with TRBD2. The CDR3 covers 14 residues. Trimming at V came to 7 bases and at J to 5 bases, leaving 9 bases not matched to a gene. Per the germline V gene, CDR1 is WSHSY and CDR2 is SAAADI. The CDR3 sequence: CASTLAGVEDTQYF. DNA of the CDR3: TGCGCCAGCACGCTGGCGGGAGTAGAAGATACGCAGTATTTT.

The chain has TRBV18 and TRBJ2-3, with 9 bases lining up with TRBD2. The germline gives CDR1 KGHSH, CDR2 LQKENI. There are 15 residues in the CDR3. Losses at the gene ends were 5 bases for V and 0 bases for J; bases not matched to a gene: 3. CDR3 nucleotide sequence: TGTGCCAGCTCAGTCACTAGCGGGAGCACAGATACGCAGTATTTT. Translating gives CASSVTSGSTDTQYF.

This clone was seen a few times. The CDR3 DNA is TGTGCCAGCAGTGTGGGCAGGGTGAAGCAGTTCTTC. This sequence encodes CASSVGRVKQFF. This sequence joins TRBV2 and TRBJ2-1, with D tentatively TRBD1 (5 bases). This CDR3 is built from 12 residues. Germline V gene data show CDR1 as SNHLY and CDR2 as FYNNEI. The V and J ends lost 4 bases and 11 bases respectively, with 12 bases between them.

The chain combines TRBV5-1 with TRBJ2-7; a possible D gene is TRBD2 (6 bases). Trimming left V 4 bases short and J 1 base short, with 12 bases between. The CDR3 is 14 residues long. Germline V gene sequence: CDR1 SGHRS, CDR2 YFSETQ. CDR3 nucleotide sequence: TGCGCCAGCAGCCGATCGGAGGGATCCTACGAGCAGTACTTC. Its protein is CASSRSEGSYEQYF.

The gene calls are TRBV25-1 and TRBJ1-2; D not resolved. Germline CDR1 MGHDK, CDR2 SYGVNS. The CDR3 covers 17 residues. The V and J ends lost 2 bases and 10 bases respectively, with 26 bases between them. CDR3 nucleotides: TGTGCCAGCAGTGAACTCTCCGGTATCGGGGTACCAGTACTCTACACCTTC. Translating gives CASSELSGIGVPVLYTF.

The chain is built from TRBV7-9 and TRBJ2-7; 9 bases are a match to TRBD1. Germline V lookup: CDR1 SEHNR, CDR2 FQNEAQ (reference sequence). The CDR3 is 14 residues long. V trimming: 9 bases; J trimming: 5 bases; junction bases outside the gene matches: 11. This chain's CDR3 is CASKSGTGNHEQYF. CDR3 DNA sequence: TGTGCCAGTAAATCCGGGACAGGGAATCACGAGCAGTACTTC.

The CDR3 loop reads CASSQDGDPQETQYF. CDR3 bases: TGTGCCAGCAGCCAAGATGGAGATCCGCAAGAGACCCAGTACTTC. This sequence joins TRBV3-1 (or the pseudogene TRBV3-2) and TRBJ2-5; D is uncertain. Germline V gives CDR1 LGHDT, CDR2 YNNKEL (reference sequence). CDR3 length: 15 residues. Trimming cost V 0 bases and J 2 bases, with 10 bases left between them.

The DNA for the CDR3 is TGTGCCAGCAGCATAATTCACAGGGCGAGTAACTACGAGCAGTACTTC. This encodes CASSIIHRASNYEQYF. The chain recombines TRBV21-1 with TRBJ2-7; the listed D gene, TRBD1, was not tested against the DNA. TRBV21-1 corresponds to a pseudogene. This CDR3 is 16 amino acids long.

The V and J genes are TRBV4-2 and TRBJ2-3; 10 nucleotides align to TRBD2. CDR3 size: 15 residues. Per the germline V gene, CDR1 is LGHNA and CDR2 is YNFKEQ. V dropped 1 base and J dropped 11; count of bases not matched to a gene: 9. CDR3 coding DNA: TGTGCCAGCAGCCAAGGGCTAGCGGGAGAGGGGATGCAGTATTTT. Its translation is CASSQGLAGEGMQYF.

This clone was counted only a few times. V gene TRBV11-3 combines with J gene TRBJ2-7; 8 nucleotides line up with TRBD2. Germline V gene lookup returns CDR1 SGHNT and CDR2 YENEEA. The CDR3 is 13 amino acids. The V gene end was trimmed by 6 bases and the J gene end by 4 bases; junction bases not matched to a gene: 5. The CDR3 spells CASSLREGYEQYF. The DNA for the CDR3 is TGTGCCAGCAGTCTCCGGGAGGGGTACGAGCAGTACTTC.

The chain carries TRBV2 and TRBJ2-6; D is unclear. The CDR3 spans 15 residues. Germline values: CDR1 SNHLY, CDR2 FYNNEI. Trimming pared 6 bases from V and 4 bases from J, leaving 13 bases between. The CDR3 region is CASRLSEVGANVLTF. The CDR3 nucleotides are TGTGCCAGCAGGCTCTCCGAGGTGGGGGCCAACGTCCTGACTTTC.

This clone was found once. V and J are TRBV7-6 and TRBJ2-3; D not certain. CDR3 length: 14 amino acids. Trimming shortened V by 1 base and J by 14 bases, and 19 bases separated the two germline ends. Germline V lookup: CDR1 SGHVS, CDR2 FNYEAQ. CDR3 sequence reads: CASSLVSRYDTWYF. In DNA, the CDR3 is TGTGCCAGCAGCTTAGTGTCTAGATACGATACGTGGTATTTT.

The genes are TRBV15 and TRBJ2-7; 9 bases fit TRBD1. Germline values: CDR1 LNHNV, CDR2 YYDKDF (reference sequence). The CDR3 contains 15 residues. J gave up 3 bases and V 0 bases, and 3 bases lay outside the gene matches. The CDR3 nucleotides read TGTGCCACCAGCAGAGACGCGACAGGGGGCTACGAGCAGTACTTC. The encoded protein is CATSRDATGGYEQYF. Looking up the rest from reference TRBV15 and TRBJ2-7 gives the full variable domain: DAMVIQNPRYQVTQFGKPVTLSCSQTLNHNVMYWYQQKSSQAPKLLFHYYDKDFNNEADTPDNFQSRRPNTSFCFLDIRSPGLGDTAMYLCATSRDATGGYEQYFGPGTRLTVT.

CDR3 sequence reads: CASSIGGGVEQFF. The DNA for the CDR3 is TGTGCCAGTAGTATAGGAGGGGGTGTAGAGCAGTTCTTC. The chain links TRBV19 to TRBJ2-1; possibly TRBD1 for D (6 bases). With 1 base removed from V and 10 bases from J, the gap between germline ends came to 11 bases. Germline loops: CDR1 LNHDA, CDR2 SQIVND (reference sequence). The CDR3 sequence is 13 residues long.

In nucleotides, the CDR3 is TGCGCCAGCAGCTTACCGGGAGGGCCGCACGGGGAGCTGTTTTTT. Residues: CASSLPGGPHGELFF. This chain links TRBV5-1 with TRBJ2-2, with 8 bases lining up with TRBD2. The CDR3 is made up of 15 amino acids. Germline loops: CDR1 SGHRS, CDR2 YFSETQ. Unmatched junction bases numbered 7, after V lost 2 bases and J lost 7 bases. Variable domain in full (rest from reference TRBV5-1 and TRBJ2-2): KAGVTQTPRYLIKTRGQQVTLSCSPISGHRSVSWYQQTPGQGLQFLFEYFSETQRNKGNFPGRFSGRQFSNSRSEMNVSTLELGDSALYLCASSLPGGPHGELFFGEGSRLTVL.

This clone was counted a single time. The chain joins TRBV28 to TRBJ2-7; tentative D call: TRBD1 (5 bases). Trimming removed 3 bases at V and 6 bases at J, with 9 bases between. Germline V gene lookup returns CDR1 MDHEN and CDR2 SYDVKM. There are 12 residues in the CDR3. The CDR3 sequence is CASSFRVGEQYF. The CDR3 DNA sequence: TGTGCCAGCAGTTTCAGGGTAGGCGAGCAGTACTTC.

V usage is TRBV28 and J usage is TRBJ1-2; D is unresolved. V was clipped by 5 bases and J by 4 bases, with 14 bases between them. This CDR3 contains 14 residues. CDR1 is MDHEN and CDR2 is SYDVKM in the germline V gene. CDR3 nucleotide sequence: TGTGCCAGCAGTCGTGGAGGCCCCAGCTATGGCTACACCTTC. This sequence encodes CASSRGGPSYGYTF.

The rearrangement joins TRBV5-8 to TRBJ2-2, with D possibly being TRBD2 (6 bases). The CDR3 covers 12 residues. With 5 bases removed from V and 6 bases from J, the gap between germline ends came to 8 bases. CDR1 and CDR2 from the germline V gene are SGHTS and YDEGEE. DNA for the CDR3: TGTGCCAGCAGGAGGGAGGCCGGGGAGCTGTTTTTT. Translating gives CASRREAGELFF.

This chain links TRBV2 with TRBJ2-5; 7 nucleotides line up with TRBD1. This CDR3 region has 12 residues. Germline V gives CDR1 SNHLY, CDR2 FYNNEI. J was trimmed by 5 bases and V by 6 bases; bases with no gene match: 3. The CDR3 spells CASSRGTETQYF. In DNA, the CDR3 is TGTGCCAGCAGCAGGGGGACGGAGACCCAGTACTTC.

This sequence joins TRBV7-9 and TRBJ2-1, with TRBD2 matching 7 bases. V was clipped by 5 bases and J by 2 bases; unmatched bases: 9. CDR1 and CDR2 from the germline V gene are SEHNR and FQNEAQ (reference sequence). The CDR3 is 16 amino acids. This chain's CDR3 is CASSPRVGLAYNEQFF. The CDR3 DNA sequence: TGTGCCAGCAGCCCGCGGGTCGGACTAGCCTACAATGAGCAGTTCTTC. The variable domain in full, with the rest retrieved from reference TRBV7-9 and TRBJ2-1, is DTGVSQNPRHKITKRGQNVTFRCDPISEHNRLYWYRQTLGQGPEFLTYFQNEAQLEKSRLLSDRFSAERPKGSFSTLEIQRTEQGDSAMYLCASSPRVGLAYNEQFFGPGTRLTVL.